This TCR beta chain was retrieved from a study of patients and donors after allogeneic stem cell transplantation. Losses at the gene ends were 4 bases for V and 4 bases for J; bases not matched to a gene: 6. This CDR3 has 16 amino acids. Germline lookup yields CDR1 MDHEN and CDR2 SYDVKM. Using its own MiXCR run on the RT-PCR reads, TCRdb lists one record per CDR3 protein. Of 84,000 or so distinct CDR3 sequences listed, roughly 48% were seen once; the top ten hold roughly 64%. This receptor was taken from a human donor who was either an allogeneic HSCT recipient or a stem cell or donor lymphocyte infusion donor (not recorded which). It is not recorded whose cells these are; they may come from a transplant donor. Sequenced input: blood, either unsorted or a sorted T cell fraction (not recorded which). The genes are TRBV28 and TRBJ2-1; TRBD2 matches at 11 bases. The CDR3 DNA sequence: TGTGCCAGCAGTTCCCCGACTAGCGGGATTTACAATGAGCAGTTCTTC. Amino acids: CASSSPTSGIYNEQFF.